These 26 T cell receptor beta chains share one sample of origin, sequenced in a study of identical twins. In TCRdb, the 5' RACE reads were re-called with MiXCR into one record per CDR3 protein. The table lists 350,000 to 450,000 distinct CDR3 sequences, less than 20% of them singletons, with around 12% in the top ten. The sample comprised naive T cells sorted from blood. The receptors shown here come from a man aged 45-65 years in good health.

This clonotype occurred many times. CDR3 coding DNA: TGTGCCAGCAGCTATGGCAGGGGGGAGACCCAGTACTTC. Protein: CASSYGRGETQYF. The J gene is TRBJ2-5, the V gene TRBV7-2; TRBD1 aligns across 7 bases. After removal of 4 bases from V and 5 bases from J, the junction contained 4 bases not matched to a gene. This CDR3 is built from 13 residues. Germline loops: CDR1 SGHTA, CDR2 FQGNSA.

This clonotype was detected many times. CDR3 residues: CASREGGTEAFF. The CDR3 DNA reads as TGTGCCAGCAGGGAGGGGGGCACTGAAGCTTTCTTT. The chain couples TRBV2 to TRBJ1-1, with a weak D call TRBD1 (6 bases). V was shortened by 6 bases and J by 4 bases, with 9 bases between the two germline ends. Germline CDR1 SNHLY, CDR2 FYNNEI. The CDR3 contains 12 residues. The full variable domain, rest sourced from reference TRBV2 and TRBJ1-1, is EPEVTQTPSHQVTQMGQEVILRCVPISNHLYFYWYRQILGQKVEFLVSFYNNEISEKSEIFDDQFSVERPDGSNFTLKIRSTKLEDSAMYFCASREGGTEAFFGQGTRLTVV.

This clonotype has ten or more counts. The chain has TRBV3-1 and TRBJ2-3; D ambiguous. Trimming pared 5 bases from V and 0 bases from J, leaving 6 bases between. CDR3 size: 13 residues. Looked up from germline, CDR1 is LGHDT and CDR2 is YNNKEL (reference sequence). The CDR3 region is CASSTTSTDTQYF. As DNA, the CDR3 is TGTGCCAGCAGCACCACTAGCACAGATACGCAGTATTTT.

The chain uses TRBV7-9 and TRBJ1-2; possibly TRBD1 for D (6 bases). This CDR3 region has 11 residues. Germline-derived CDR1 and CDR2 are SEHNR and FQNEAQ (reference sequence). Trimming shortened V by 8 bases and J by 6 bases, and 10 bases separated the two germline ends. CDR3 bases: TGTGCCAGCGGGGGCAGGGATGGCTACACCTTC. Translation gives CASGGRDGYTF.

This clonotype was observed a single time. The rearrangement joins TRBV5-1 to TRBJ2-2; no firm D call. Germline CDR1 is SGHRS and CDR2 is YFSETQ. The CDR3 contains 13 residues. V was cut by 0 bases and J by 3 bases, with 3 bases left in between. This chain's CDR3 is CASSLEYTGELFF. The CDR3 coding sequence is TGCGCCAGCAGCTTGGAGTACACCGGGGAGCTGTTTTTT.

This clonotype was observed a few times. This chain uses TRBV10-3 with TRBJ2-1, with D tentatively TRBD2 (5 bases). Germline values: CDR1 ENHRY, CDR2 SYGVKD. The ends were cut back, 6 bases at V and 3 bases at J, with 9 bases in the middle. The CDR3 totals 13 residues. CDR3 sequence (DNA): TGTGCCATCAGCGCGGACTTCTACAATGAGCAGTTCTTC. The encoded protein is CAISADFYNEQFF.

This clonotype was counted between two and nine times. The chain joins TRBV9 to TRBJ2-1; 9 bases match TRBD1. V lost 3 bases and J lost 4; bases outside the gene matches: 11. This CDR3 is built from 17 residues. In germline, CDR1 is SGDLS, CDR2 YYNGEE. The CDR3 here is CASSAARDRDTYNEQFF. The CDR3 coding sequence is TGTGCCAGCAGCGCCGCCCGGGACAGGGATACTTACAATGAGCAGTTCTTC.

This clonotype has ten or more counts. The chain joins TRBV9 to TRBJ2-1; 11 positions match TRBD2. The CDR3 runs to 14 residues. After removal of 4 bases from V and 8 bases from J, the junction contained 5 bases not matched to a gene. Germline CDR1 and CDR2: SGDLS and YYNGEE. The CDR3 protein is CASSPTSGVYEQFF. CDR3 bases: TGTGCCAGCAGCCCGACTAGCGGGGTCTATGAGCAGTTCTTC.

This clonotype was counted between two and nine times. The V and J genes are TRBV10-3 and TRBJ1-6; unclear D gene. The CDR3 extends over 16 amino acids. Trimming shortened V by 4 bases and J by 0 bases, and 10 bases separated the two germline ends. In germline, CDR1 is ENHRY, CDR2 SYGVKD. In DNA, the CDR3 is TGTGCCATCAGTGCCGGTAGGAGCTCCTATAATTCACCCCTCCACTTT. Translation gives CAISAGRSSYNSPLHF.

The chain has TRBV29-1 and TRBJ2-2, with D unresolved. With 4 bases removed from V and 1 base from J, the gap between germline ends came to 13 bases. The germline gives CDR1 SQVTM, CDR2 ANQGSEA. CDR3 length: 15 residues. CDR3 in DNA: TGCAGCGTTGGACGAAACACCGGGAACACCGGGGAGCTGTTTTTT. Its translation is CSVGRNTGNTGELFF.

Here the CDR3 DNA reads TGTGCCAGCAGCTTGTTCCCTGGGACAGGGCGAGAGACCCAGTACTTC. Its protein product is CASSLFPGTGRETQYF. The rearrangement links TRBV5-5 to TRBJ2-5; 9 bases are a match to TRBD1. Germline CDR1 and CDR2: SGHKS and YYEKEE (reference sequence). With 1 base clipped from V and 4 bases from J, the junction kept 8 bases outside the gene matches. CDR3 length: 16 residues.

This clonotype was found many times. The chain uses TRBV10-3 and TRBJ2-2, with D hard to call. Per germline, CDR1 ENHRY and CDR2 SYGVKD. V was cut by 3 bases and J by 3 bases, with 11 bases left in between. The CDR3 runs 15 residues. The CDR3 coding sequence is TGTGCCATCAGTGAAACCGATCAGTACACCGGGGAGCTGTTTTTT. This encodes CAISETDQYTGELFF.

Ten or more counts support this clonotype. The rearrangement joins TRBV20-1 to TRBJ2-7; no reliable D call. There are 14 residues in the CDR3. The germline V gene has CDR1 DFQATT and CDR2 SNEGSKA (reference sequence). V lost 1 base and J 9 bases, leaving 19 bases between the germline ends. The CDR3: CSARADLPFQGQYF. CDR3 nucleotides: TGCAGTGCTAGAGCGGACCTACCGTTTCAAGGGCAGTACTTC.

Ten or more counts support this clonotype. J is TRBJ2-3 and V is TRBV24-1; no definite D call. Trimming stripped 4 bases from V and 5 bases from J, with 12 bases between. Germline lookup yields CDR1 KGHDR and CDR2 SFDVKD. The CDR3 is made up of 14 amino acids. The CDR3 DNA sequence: TGTGCCACCAGTGACCCCCTACGAGGAGATACGCAGTATTTT. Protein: CATSDPLRGDTQYF.

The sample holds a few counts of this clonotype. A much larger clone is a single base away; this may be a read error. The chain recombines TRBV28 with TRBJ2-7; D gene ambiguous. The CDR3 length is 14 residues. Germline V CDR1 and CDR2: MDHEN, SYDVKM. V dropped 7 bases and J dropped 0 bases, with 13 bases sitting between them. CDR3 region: CASKDASTSYEQYF. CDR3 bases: TGTGCCAGCAAGGACGCTTCCACCTCCTACGAGCAGTACTTC.

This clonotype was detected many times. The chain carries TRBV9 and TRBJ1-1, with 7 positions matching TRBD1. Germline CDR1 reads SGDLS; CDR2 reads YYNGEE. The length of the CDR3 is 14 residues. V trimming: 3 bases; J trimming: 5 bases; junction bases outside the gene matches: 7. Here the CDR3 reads CASSGIRGETEAFF. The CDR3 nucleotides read TGTGCCAGCAGCGGAATCAGGGGGGAGACTGAAGCTTTCTTT.

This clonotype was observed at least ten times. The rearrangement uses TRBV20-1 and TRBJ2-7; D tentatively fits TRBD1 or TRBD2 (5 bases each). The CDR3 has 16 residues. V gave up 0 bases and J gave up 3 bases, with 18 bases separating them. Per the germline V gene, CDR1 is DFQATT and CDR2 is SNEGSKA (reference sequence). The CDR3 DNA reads TGCAGTGCTAGAGATGATCGGGGCAGTGGTAACTACGAGCAGTACTTC. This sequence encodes CSARDDRGSGNYEQYF.

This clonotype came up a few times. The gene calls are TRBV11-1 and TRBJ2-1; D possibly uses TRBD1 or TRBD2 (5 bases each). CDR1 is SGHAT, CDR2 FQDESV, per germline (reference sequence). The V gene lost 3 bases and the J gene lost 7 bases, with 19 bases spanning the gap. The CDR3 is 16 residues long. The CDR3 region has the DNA TGTGCCAGCAGCTTTCTCTCGAATAGGGGACGGAATGAGCAGTTCTTC. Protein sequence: CASSFLSNRGRNEQFF.

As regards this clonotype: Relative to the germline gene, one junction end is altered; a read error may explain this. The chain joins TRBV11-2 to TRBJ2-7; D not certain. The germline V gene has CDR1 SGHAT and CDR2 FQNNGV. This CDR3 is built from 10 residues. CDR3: CASSLEEKDF. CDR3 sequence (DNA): TGTGCCAGCAGCTTAGAAGAGAAGGACTTC.

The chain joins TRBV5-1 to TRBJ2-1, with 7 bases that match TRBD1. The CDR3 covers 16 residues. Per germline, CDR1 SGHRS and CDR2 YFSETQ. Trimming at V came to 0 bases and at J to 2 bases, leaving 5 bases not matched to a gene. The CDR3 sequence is CASSLAGQGAYNEQFF. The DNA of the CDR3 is TGCGCCAGCAGCTTGGCCGGGCAGGGGGCCTACAATGAGCAGTTCTTC.

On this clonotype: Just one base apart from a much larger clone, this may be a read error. This chain's CDR3 is CSGHLAGDYEQYF. CDR3 nucleotide sequence: TGCAGCGGCCATCTAGCGGGAGACTACGAGCAGTACTTC. This chain connects TRBV29-1 to TRBJ2-7; 10 bases are shared with TRBD2. This CDR3 contains 13 residues. V lost 7 bases to trimming and J lost 3 bases; unmatched junction nucleotides: 6. Germline-derived CDR1 and CDR2 are SQVTM and ANQGSEA.

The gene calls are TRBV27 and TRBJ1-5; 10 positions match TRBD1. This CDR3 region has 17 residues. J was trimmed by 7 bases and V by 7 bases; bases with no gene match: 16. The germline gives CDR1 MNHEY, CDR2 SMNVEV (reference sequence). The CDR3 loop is CASTPDRGRSSEQPQHF. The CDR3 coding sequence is TGTGCCAGCACCCCTGACAGGGGGCGTTCTTCGGAGCAGCCCCAGCATTTT.

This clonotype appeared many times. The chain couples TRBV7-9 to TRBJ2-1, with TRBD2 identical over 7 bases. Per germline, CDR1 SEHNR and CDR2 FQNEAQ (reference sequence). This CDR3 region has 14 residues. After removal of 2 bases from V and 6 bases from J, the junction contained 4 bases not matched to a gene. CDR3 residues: CASSLRTSSNEQFF. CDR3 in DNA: TGTGCCAGCAGCTTACGGACTAGTAGCAATGAGCAGTTCTTC.

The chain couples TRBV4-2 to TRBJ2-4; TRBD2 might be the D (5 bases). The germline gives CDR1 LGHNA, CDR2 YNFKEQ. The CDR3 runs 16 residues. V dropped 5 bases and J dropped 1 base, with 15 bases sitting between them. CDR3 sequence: CASSATSFSAKNIQYF. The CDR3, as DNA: TGTGCCAGCAGCGCTACTAGTTTCTCGGCCAAAAACATTCAGTACTTC.

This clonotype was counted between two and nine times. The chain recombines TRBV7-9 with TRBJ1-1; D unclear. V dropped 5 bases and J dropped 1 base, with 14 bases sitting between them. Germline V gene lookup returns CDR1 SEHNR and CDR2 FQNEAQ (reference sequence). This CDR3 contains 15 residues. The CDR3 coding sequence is TGTGCCAGCAGCCCCGCCTTTGGCAGGAACACTGAAGCTTTCTTT. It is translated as CASSPAFGRNTEAFF.

The CDR3 coding sequence is TGCAGCGTTGAACGGGGGGCGCGGACCGGGGAGCTGTTTTTT. It encodes CSVERGARTGELFF. The gene calls are TRBV29-1 and TRBJ2-2; a weak D match, TRBD2 (7 bases). In germline, CDR1 is SQVTM, CDR2 ANQGSEA. The length of the CDR3 is 14 residues. Trimming removed 2 bases from V and 5 bases from J, with 12 bases in between.